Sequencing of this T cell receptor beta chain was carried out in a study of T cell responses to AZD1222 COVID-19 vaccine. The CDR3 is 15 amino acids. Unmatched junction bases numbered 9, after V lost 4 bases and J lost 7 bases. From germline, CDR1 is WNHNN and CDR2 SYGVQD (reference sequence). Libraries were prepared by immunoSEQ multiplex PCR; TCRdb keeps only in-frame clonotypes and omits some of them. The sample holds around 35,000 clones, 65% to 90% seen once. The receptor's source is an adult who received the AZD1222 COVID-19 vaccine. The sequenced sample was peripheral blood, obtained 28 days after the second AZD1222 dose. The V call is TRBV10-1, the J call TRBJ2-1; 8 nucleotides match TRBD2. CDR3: CASSVGGAKNNEQFF. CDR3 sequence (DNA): TGCGCCAGCAGTGTCGGGGGGGCCAAGAATAATGAGCAGTTCTTC.